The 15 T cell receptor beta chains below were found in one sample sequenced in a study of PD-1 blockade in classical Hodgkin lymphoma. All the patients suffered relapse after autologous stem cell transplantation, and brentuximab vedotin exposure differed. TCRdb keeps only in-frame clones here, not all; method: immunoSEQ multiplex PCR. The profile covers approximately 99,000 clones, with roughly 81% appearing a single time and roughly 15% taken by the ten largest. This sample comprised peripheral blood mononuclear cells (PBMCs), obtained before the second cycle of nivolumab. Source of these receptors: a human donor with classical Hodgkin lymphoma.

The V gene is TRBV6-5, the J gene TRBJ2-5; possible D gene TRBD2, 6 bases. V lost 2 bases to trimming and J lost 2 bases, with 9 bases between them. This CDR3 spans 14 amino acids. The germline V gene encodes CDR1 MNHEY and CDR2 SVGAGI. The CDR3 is CASSYGGYQETQYF. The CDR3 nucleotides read TGTGCCAGCAGTTACGGGGGGTATCAAGAGACCCAGTACTTC.

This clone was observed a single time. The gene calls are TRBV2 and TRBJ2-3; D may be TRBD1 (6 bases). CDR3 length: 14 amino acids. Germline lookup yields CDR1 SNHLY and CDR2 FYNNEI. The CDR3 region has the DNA TGTGCTCGCTCGAGGGCCCAGGGGACAGATACGCAGTATTTT. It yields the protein CARSRAQGTDTQYF.

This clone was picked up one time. The DNA of the CDR3 is TGTGCCAGCTCACCTTCTTCGGAGGGGACGGGCACTGAAGCTTTCTTT. It encodes CASSPSSEGTGTEAFF. This chain links TRBV18 with TRBJ1-1; TRBD1 is a possible D gene (5 bases). Germline V lookup: CDR1 KGHSH, CDR2 LQKENI. This CDR3 is 16 amino acids long. V was clipped by 3 bases and J by 4 bases, with 18 bases between them. The variable domain in full, completed from reference TRBV18 and TRBJ1-1, reads NAGVMQNPRHLVRRRGQEARLRCSPMKGHSHVYWYRQLPEEGLKFMVYLQKENIIDESGMPKERFSAEFPKEGPSILRIQQVVRGDSAAYFCASSPSSEGTGTEAFFGQGTRLTVV.

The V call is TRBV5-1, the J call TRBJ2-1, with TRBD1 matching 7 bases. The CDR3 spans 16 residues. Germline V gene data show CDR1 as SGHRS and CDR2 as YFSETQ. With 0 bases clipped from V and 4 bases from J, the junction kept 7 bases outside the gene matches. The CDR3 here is CASSLVGTDAYNEQFF. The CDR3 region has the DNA TGCGCCAGCAGCTTGGTAGGGACAGACGCTTACAATGAGCAGTTCTTC.

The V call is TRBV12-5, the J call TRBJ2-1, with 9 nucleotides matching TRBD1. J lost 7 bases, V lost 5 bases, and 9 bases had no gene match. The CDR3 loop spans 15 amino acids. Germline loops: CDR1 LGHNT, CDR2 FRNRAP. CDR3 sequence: CASGPPAGTGNEQFF. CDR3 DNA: TGTGCTAGTGGTCCGCCGGCCGGGACAGGGAATGAGCAGTTCTTC.

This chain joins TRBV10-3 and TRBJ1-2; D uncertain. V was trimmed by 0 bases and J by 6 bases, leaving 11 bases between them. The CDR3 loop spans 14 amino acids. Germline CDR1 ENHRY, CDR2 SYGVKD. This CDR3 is CAISESPTRDGYTF. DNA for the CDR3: TGTGCCATCAGTGAGTCTCCGACCCGGGATGGCTACACCTTC.

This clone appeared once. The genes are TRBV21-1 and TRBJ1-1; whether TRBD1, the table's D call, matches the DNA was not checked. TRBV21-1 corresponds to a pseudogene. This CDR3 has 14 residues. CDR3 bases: TGTGCCAGCAGCAATCGCAGGGGGAACACTGAAGCTTTCTTT. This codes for CASSNRRGNTEAFF.

The CDR3 reads CASSIALGSYEQYF. CDR3 DNA sequence: TGTGCCAGTAGTATAGCGCTCGGATCCTACGAGCAGTACTTC. This rearrangement joins TRBV19 to TRBJ2-7; no clear D gene. Germline lookup yields CDR1 LNHDA and CDR2 SQIVND (reference sequence). V was shortened by 1 base and J by 1 base, with 8 bases between the two germline ends. The CDR3 totals 14 residues.

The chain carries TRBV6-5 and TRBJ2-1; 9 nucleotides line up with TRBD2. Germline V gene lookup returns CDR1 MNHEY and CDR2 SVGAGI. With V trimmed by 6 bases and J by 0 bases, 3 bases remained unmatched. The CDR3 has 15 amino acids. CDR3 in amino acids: CASSPSGNSYNEQFF. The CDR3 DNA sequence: TGTGCCAGCAGCCCTAGCGGGAACTCCTACAATGAGCAGTTCTTC.

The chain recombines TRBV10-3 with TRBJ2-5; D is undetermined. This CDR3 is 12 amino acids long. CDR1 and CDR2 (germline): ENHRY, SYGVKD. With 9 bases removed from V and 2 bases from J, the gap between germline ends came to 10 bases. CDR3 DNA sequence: TGTGCCATTGGACCTCGTCAAGAGACCCAGTACTTC. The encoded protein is CAIGPRQETQYF.

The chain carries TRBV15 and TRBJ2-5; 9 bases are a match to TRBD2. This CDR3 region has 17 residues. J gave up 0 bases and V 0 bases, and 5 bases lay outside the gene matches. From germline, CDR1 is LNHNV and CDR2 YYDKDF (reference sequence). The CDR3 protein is CATSRDEASGDQETQYF. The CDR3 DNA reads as TGTGCCACCAGCAGAGATGAAGCTAGCGGGGACCAAGAGACCCAGTACTTC. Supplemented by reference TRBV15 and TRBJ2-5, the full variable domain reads DAMVIQNPRYQVTQFGKPVTLSCSQTLNHNVMYWYQQKSSQAPKLLFHYYDKDFNNEADTPDNFQSRRPNTSFCFLDIRSPGLGDTAMYLCATSRDEASGDQETQYFGPGTRLLVL.

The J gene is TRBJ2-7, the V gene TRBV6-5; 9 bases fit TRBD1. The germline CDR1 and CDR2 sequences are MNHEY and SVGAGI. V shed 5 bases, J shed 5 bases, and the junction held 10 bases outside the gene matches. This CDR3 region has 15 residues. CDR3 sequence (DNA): TGTGCCAGCAGTCCCAACAGGGGGCTTGGCCACGAGCAGTACTTC. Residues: CASSPNRGLGHEQYF.

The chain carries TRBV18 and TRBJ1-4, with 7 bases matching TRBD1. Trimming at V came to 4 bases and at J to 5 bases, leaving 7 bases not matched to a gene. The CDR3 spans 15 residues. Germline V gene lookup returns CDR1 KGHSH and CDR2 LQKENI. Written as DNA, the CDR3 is TGTGCCAGCTCACGAGCCGGGACAGTCAATGAAAAACTGTTTTTT. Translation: CASSRAGTVNEKLFF. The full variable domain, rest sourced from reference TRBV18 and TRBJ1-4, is NAGVMQNPRHLVRRRGQEARLRCSPMKGHSHVYWYRQLPEEGLKFMVYLQKENIIDESGMPKERFSAEFPKEGPSILRIQQVVRGDSAAYFCASSRAGTVNEKLFFGSGTQLSVL.

CDR3 nucleotide sequence: TGCGCCAGCAGCTTTGGGCTTCAAGGGGCCGAAGCGAACACTGAAGCTTTCTTT. Amino acid sequence: CASSFGLQGAEANTEAFF. The rearrangement uses TRBV5-1 and TRBJ1-1, with D possibly matching TRBD1 (5 bases). The CDR3 sequence is 18 residues long. The V and J ends lost 2 bases and 1 base respectively, with 21 bases between them. CDR1 is SGHRS and CDR2 is YFSETQ in the germline V gene.

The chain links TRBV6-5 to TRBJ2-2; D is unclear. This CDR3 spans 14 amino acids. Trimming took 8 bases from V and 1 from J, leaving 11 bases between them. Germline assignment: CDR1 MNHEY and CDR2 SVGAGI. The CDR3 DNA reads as TGTGCCAGCCTACGGTCCCTGAACACCGGGGAGCTGTTTTTT. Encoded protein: CASLRSLNTGELFF.